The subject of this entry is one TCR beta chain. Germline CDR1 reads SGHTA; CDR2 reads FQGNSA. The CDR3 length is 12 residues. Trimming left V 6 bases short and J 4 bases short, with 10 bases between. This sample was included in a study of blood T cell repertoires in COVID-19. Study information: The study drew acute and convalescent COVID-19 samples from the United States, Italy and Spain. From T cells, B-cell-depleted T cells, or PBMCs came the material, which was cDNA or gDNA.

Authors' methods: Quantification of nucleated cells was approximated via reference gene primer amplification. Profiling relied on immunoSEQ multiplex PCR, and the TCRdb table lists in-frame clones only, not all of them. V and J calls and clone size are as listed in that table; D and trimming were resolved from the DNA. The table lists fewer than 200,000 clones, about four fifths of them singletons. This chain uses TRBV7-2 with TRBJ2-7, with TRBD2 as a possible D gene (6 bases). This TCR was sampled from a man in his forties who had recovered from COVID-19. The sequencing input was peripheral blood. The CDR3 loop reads CASSWGTYEQYF. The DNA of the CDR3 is TGTGCCAGCAGTTGGGGGACTTACGAGCAGTACTTC.